This T cell receptor beta chain was captured by sequencing in a study of early T cells in non-severe SARS-CoV-2 infection. A single record per CDR3 protein comes from TCRdb applying MiXCR to the 5' RACE reads. The sample carries 100,000 to 130,000 distinct CDR3 sequences, around an eighth recorded once. The CDR3 consists of 12 residues. J was trimmed by 7 bases and V by 6 bases; bases with no gene match: 4. Germline CDR1 and CDR2: SQVTM and ANQGSEA. V is TRBV29-1 and J is TRBJ1-2; 11 positions match TRBD1. Sample: whole blood. The TCR was taken from an adult who was a healthcare worker with PCR-confirmed SARS-CoV-2 infection or an uninfected control (not recorded which). The CDR3 spells CSVPDRGPGYTF. CDR3 in DNA: TGCAGCGTCCCGGACAGGGGGCCTGGCTACACCTTC.